Each of the 20 T cell receptor beta chains below was sequenced from the same sample in a study of T cell responses to AZD1222 COVID-19 vaccine. Repertoires were generated with immunoSEQ multiplex PCR, while TCRdb's copy carries only in-frame clones and drops some. The sample includes some 150,000 clones, about 91% seen only once; the top ten take less than 4.5%. Source: peripheral blood, taken on day 0 of MenACWY control vaccination. The receptors originated from an adult in good health.

V usage is TRBV3-1 (or the pseudogene TRBV3-2) and J usage is TRBJ2-2; TRBD1 aligns across 9 bases. J was trimmed by 6 bases and V by 2 bases; bases with no gene match: 7. CDR1 and CDR2 (germline): LGHDT, YNNKEL (reference sequence). The CDR3 is 16 residues long. The DNA of the CDR3 is TGTGCCAGCAGCCAACGCGGGGGACAGGGAGCCGGGGAGCTGTTTTTT. The encoded protein is CASSQRGGQGAGELFF.

This sequence joins TRBV2 and TRBJ1-5, with TRBD1 as a possible D gene (5 bases). V was cut by 2 bases and J by 0 bases, with 8 bases left in between. The CDR3 has 15 amino acids. CDR1 and CDR2 (germline): SNHLY, FYNNEI. CDR3 nucleotide sequence: TGTGCCAGCAGTGAACGGGGGTATAGCAATCAGCCCCAGCATTTT. It codes for CASSERGYSNQPQHF. The full variable domain, rest sourced from reference TRBV2 and TRBJ1-5, is EPEVTQTPSHQVTQMGQEVILRCVPISNHLYFYWYRQILGQKVEFLVSFYNNEISEKSEIFDDQFSVERPDGSNFTLKIRSTKLEDSAMYFCASSERGYSNQPQHFGDGTRLSIL.

The chain carries TRBV19 and TRBJ2-1, with a weak D call TRBD2 (6 bases). The CDR3 has 14 residues. Germline V gene lookup returns CDR1 LNHDA and CDR2 SQIVND (reference sequence). Trimming removed 1 base from V and 4 bases from J, with 8 bases in between. CDR3 region: CASSIAGVYNEQFF. The DNA of the CDR3 is TGTGCCAGTAGTATAGCGGGAGTGTACAATGAGCAGTTCTTC.

The J gene is TRBJ1-1, the V gene TRBV5-3; 8 bases fit TRBD1. TRBV5-3 has ORF status, its function being uncertain. The CDR3 covers 13 residues. V lost 4 bases and J lost 3; bases outside the gene matches: 2. The CDR3 nucleotides are TGTGCCAGAAGCGGGGGACAGGACACTGAAGCTTTCTTT. Encoded protein: CARSGGQDTEAFF.

This clone is a singleton in its sample. V gene TRBV15 combines with J gene TRBJ2-1; D may be TRBD1 (6 bases). The CDR3 totals 18 residues. Trimming pared 0 bases from V and 4 bases from J, leaving 19 bases between. Germline V gene data show CDR1 as LNHNV and CDR2 as YYDKDF (reference sequence). CDR3 nucleotides: TGTGCCACCAGCAGAGATCCCCCAGGGGCCCTCCTATACAATGAGCAGTTCTTC. It specifies CATSRDPPGALLYNEQFF.

This clone has only one observation. The chain combines TRBV30 with TRBJ2-2; 7 bases fit TRBD2. Germline V CDR1 and CDR2: GTSNPN, SVGIG (reference sequence). The CDR3 covers 15 residues. The J segment lost 5 bases and the V segment lost 0 bases, leaving 6 bases of the junction unmatched. The CDR3 region has the DNA TGTGCCTGGAGTGTATGGTCTAGCGGTACCGGGGAGCTGTTTTTT. Translating it yields CAWSVWSSGTGELFF.

V and J are TRBV11-3 and TRBJ2-3; D may correspond to TRBD1 or TRBD2 (5 bases each). The CDR3 spans 15 residues. In germline, CDR1 is SGHNT, CDR2 YENEEA. Trimming left V 8 bases short and J 2 bases short, with 17 bases between. CDR3 residues: CASREPGRDTDTQYF. The CDR3 DNA is TGTGCCAGCCGGGAACCGGGACGGGACACAGATACGCAGTATTTT.

With regard to this clone: This same CDR3 is encoded by further DNA sequences in the sample. The rearrangement joins TRBV28 to TRBJ1-2; D is uncertain. This CDR3 is built from 12 residues. V gave up 5 bases and J gave up 0 bases, with 4 bases separating them. The V gene's germline CDR1 is MDHEN and CDR2 SYDVKM. In DNA form, the CDR3 reads TGTGCCAGCAGTCTTTCTAACTATGGCTACACCTTC. It codes for CASSLSNYGYTF.

This rearrangement joins TRBV4-2 to TRBJ2-4, with TRBD2 identical over 11 bases. V shed 0 bases, J shed 3 bases, and the junction held 7 bases outside the gene matches. Germline CDR1 reads LGHNA; CDR2 reads YNFKEQ. CDR3 length: 18 amino acids. The CDR3 DNA sequence: TGTGCCAGCAGCCAAGAGAGACTAGCGGGGCAGGGCAAAAACATTCAGTACTTC. Translation gives CASSQERLAGQGKNIQYF.

The rearrangement links TRBV12-3 or TRBV12-4 to TRBJ2-3, with a weak D call TRBD2 (6 bases). The germline V and J ends were trimmed by 7 bases and 6 bases, with 11 bases remaining between them. The CDR3 is 12 amino acids. The chain's CDR3 is CASTPGVDTQYF. The CDR3 region has the DNA TGTGCCAGCACCCCGGGGGTGGATACGCAGTATTTT.

This rearrangement joins TRBV28 to TRBJ1-1; D remains unclear. CDR1 is MDHEN and CDR2 is SYDVKM in the germline V gene. This CDR3 is built from 14 residues. Trimming cost V 3 bases and J 0 bases, with 8 bases left between them. This CDR3 reads CASSFAGMNTEAFF. The DNA of the CDR3 is TGTGCCAGCAGTTTCGCAGGAATGAACACTGAAGCTTTCTTT.

J is TRBJ1-1 and V is TRBV6-5, with 9 bases identical to TRBD1. Trimming took 6 bases from V and 10 from J; bases not matched to a gene: 12. The CDR3 is 14 residues long. Germline lookup yields CDR1 MNHEY and CDR2 SVGAGI. CDR3 DNA: TGTGCCAGCAGGGAGGGCCGGGACAGGGTACGAGCTTTCTTT. It specifies CASREGRDRVRAFF.

The gene calls are TRBV7-6 and TRBJ2-1; weak D call: TRBD1 (6 bases). Deletions cut 5 bases from V and 0 bases from J, with 11 bases between. The germline V gene encodes CDR1 SGHVS and CDR2 FNYEAQ. This CDR3 is 15 amino acids long. CDR3 sequence (DNA): TGTGCCAGCAGCGCGACAGGTTTCTCCTACAATGAGCAGTTCTTC. Translation: CASSATGFSYNEQFF. Complete variable domain (other parts from reference TRBV7-6 and TRBJ2-1): GAGVSQSPRYKVTKRGQDVALRCDPISGHVSLYWYRQALGQGPEFLTYFNYEAQQDKSGLPNDRFSAERPEGSISTLTIQRTEQRDSAMYRCASSATGFSYNEQFFGPGTRLTVL.

CDR3 residues: CSVRMNTEAFF. The DNA of the CDR3 is TGCAGCGTTCGTATGAACACTGAAGCTTTCTTT. The chain uses TRBV29-1 and TRBJ1-1; no clear D gene. CDR3 length equals 11 residues. Germline V lookup: CDR1 SQVTM, CDR2 ANQGSEA. Trimming stripped 5 bases from V and 0 bases from J, with 4 bases between.

V and J are TRBV5-1 and TRBJ2-1; maybe TRBD2 (5 bases). Germline V gene lookup returns CDR1 SGHRS and CDR2 YFSETQ. Trimming removed 4 bases from V and 3 bases from J, with 14 bases in between. The length of the CDR3 is 15 residues. The CDR3 reads CASSPTSANYNEQFF. CDR3 sequence (DNA): TGCGCCAGCAGCCCAACTAGTGCAAACTACAATGAGCAGTTCTTC.

The chain couples TRBV5-5 to TRBJ2-2; TRBD1 might be the D (6 bases). This CDR3 has 15 amino acids. Trimming cost V 4 bases and J 3 bases, with 13 bases left between them. From germline, CDR1 is SGHKS and CDR2 YYEKEE (reference sequence). For the CDR3, the DNA is TGTGCCAGCAGCCCCCAGGGGCGCTACACCGGGGAGCTGTTTTTT. This sequence encodes CASSPQGRYTGELFF.

This clone showed up just once. This chain links TRBV7-6 with TRBJ1-1, with D uncertain. Between the trimmed V and J ends, which lost 1 base and 7 bases, there was a span of 7 bases. Germline V gives CDR1 SGHVS, CDR2 FNYEAQ. CDR3 length: 12 amino acids. CDR3 nucleotide sequence: TGTGCCAGCAGCTTAGGGGGAGATGAAGCTTTCTTT. Its translation is CASSLGGDEAFF. The entire variable domain, with the rest obtained from reference TRBV7-6 and TRBJ1-1, is as follows: GAGVSQSPRYKVTKRGQDVALRCDPISGHVSLYWYRQALGQGPEFLTYFNYEAQQDKSGLPNDRFSAERPEGSISTLTIQRTEQRDSAMYRCASSLGGDEAFFGQGTRLTVV.

V gene TRBV5-1 combines with J gene TRBJ2-1, with 13 bases lining up with TRBD2. This CDR3 spans 16 amino acids. Germline V CDR1 and CDR2: SGHRS, YFSETQ. The J segment lost 8 bases and the V segment lost 3 bases, leaving 8 bases of the junction unmatched. CDR3 protein: CASSSQGLAGTDEQFF. The CDR3 nucleotides are TGCGCCAGCAGCTCCCAGGGACTAGCGGGAACGGATGAGCAGTTCTTC.

V and J are TRBV6-1 and TRBJ2-1; the D gene is possibly TRBD1 (5 bases). The germline CDR1 and CDR2 sequences are MNHNS and SASEGT. V was pared by 2 bases and J by 5 bases, with 7 bases between. The CDR3 sequence is 13 residues long. DNA for the CDR3: TGTGCCAGCAGTGAACTAGGGGACAATGAGCAGTTCTTC. It is translated as CASSELGDNEQFF.

The sample holds one count of this clone. CDR3 DNA sequence: TGTGCCAGTAGTATCGGGGGCGTCCTCTCTGGAAACACCATATATTTT. This translates into CASSIGGVLSGNTIYF. V usage is TRBV19 and J usage is TRBJ1-3; maybe TRBD1 (6 bases). The CDR3 spans 16 residues. Trimming removed 3 bases from V and 0 bases from J, with 12 bases in between. Germline V gene sequence: CDR1 LNHDA, CDR2 SQIVND (reference sequence).